What follows describes a single T cell receptor beta chain. Germline-derived CDR1 and CDR2 are KGHDR and SFDVKD. CDR3 size: 13 residues. V lost 9 bases, J lost 3 bases, and 13 bases lay in between. Assay: immunoSEQ multiplex PCR; the TCRdb copy retains only in-frame clones and omits some. This sample has approximately 180,000 clones, with 75% to 95% found just once. This sample was taken from a study of blood T cell repertoires in COVID-19. For the study at large: Both acute and convalescent COVID-19 samples were obtained from the United States, Italy and Spain. Sample material is recorded as cDNA or gDNA derived from T cells, B-cell-depleted T cells, or PBMCs.

The sequence derives from a man between 45 and 60 years old with acute or convalescent COVID-19. V is TRBV24-1 and J is TRBJ2-5; D is possibly TRBD2 (5 bases). Sequenced material: peripheral blood. Written as DNA, the CDR3 is TGTGCCACCGAGGGAGTGAACGAAGAGACCCAGTACTTC. It is translated as CATEGVNEETQYF.